Below, 27 T cell receptor beta chains from the same sample are listed, as sequenced in a study of control samples from healthy donors and cancer patients. Clones were read by immunoSEQ multiplex PCR, and TCRdb kept only the in-frame ones, dropping some. The sample shows fewer than 85,000 clones, approximately 90% of them seen only once. The sequenced sample was blood. Receptors originate from a middle-aged man in good health.

The J gene is TRBJ1-1, the V gene TRBV10-3; perhaps TRBD1 as D (6 bases). V dropped 7 bases and J dropped 1 base, with 10 bases sitting between them. The CDR3 loop spans 13 amino acids. Germline V gene sequence: CDR1 ENHRY, CDR2 SYGVKD. This CDR3 reads CAITQQGNTEAFF. The CDR3 DNA sequence: TGTGCCATCACCCAACAGGGGAACACTGAAGCTTTCTTT.

The chain uses TRBV5-8 and TRBJ1-6; perhaps TRBD1 as D (5 bases). V dropped 4 bases and J dropped 4 bases, with 9 bases sitting between them. CDR3 length: 14 amino acids. Germline V gene data show CDR1 as SGHTS and CDR2 as YDEGEE. In DNA form, the CDR3 reads TGTGCCAGCAGCGACCGGGGGTATAATTCACCCCTCCACTTT. As protein: CASSDRGYNSPLHF.

This clone was observed once. The rearrangement links TRBV5-1 to TRBJ2-2; TRBD1 or TRBD2 may be the D gene (5 bases each). This CDR3 comprises 14 residues. V lost 3 bases and J 2 bases, leaving 8 bases between the germline ends. Looked up from germline, CDR1 is SGHRS and CDR2 is YFSETQ. For the CDR3, the DNA is TGCGCCAGCAGCTATGGGGGTAACACCGGGGAGCTGTTTTTT. It translates to CASSYGGNTGELFF. Filled out from reference TRBV5-1 and TRBJ2-2, the complete variable domain reads KAGVTQTPRYLIKTRGQQVTLSCSPISGHRSVSWYQQTPGQGLQFLFEYFSETQRNKGNFPGRFSGRQFSNSRSEMNVSTLELGDSALYLCASSYGGNTGELFFGEGSRLTVL.

This rearrangement joins TRBV6-5 to TRBJ2-5; D remains ambiguous. Germline V gene data show CDR1 as MNHEY and CDR2 as SVGAGI. CDR3 length equals 13 residues. V gave up 2 bases and J gave up 2 bases, with 6 bases separating them. The DNA of the CDR3 is TGTGCCAGCAGTTACGGCTCTCAAGAGACCCAGTACTTC. This gives the protein CASSYGSQETQYF.

This clone has a single count. The rearrangement uses TRBV11-3 and TRBJ2-7; 8 bases match TRBD2. V shed 3 bases and J 2 bases; nucleotides not matched to a gene: 6. Germline V CDR1 and CDR2: SGHNT, YENEEA. The CDR3 has 15 amino acids. Here the CDR3 DNA reads TGTGCCAGCAGCTTGAATAGCGGGGCTGCCTACGAGCAGTACTTC. Translated, it gives CASSLNSGAAYEQYF.

As concerns this clone: A read error may produce the germline difference seen at one junction end. The chain is built from TRBV24-1 and TRBJ2-5; 7 bases are a match to TRBD1. Germline CDR1 reads KGHDR; CDR2 reads SFDVKD. This CDR3 comprises 15 residues. The CDR3 DNA sequence: TGTGCCACCAGTGATCCACAGGGGAAACAAGGGACCCAGTACTTC. It is translated as CATSDPQGKQGTQYF.

Written as DNA, the CDR3 is TGTGCCAGCCGTCTTGCGGGGTCAACTAATGAAAAACTGTTTTTT. Its protein product is CASRLAGSTNEKLFF. The rearrangement links TRBV19 to TRBJ1-4; D unresolved. The V and J ends lost 9 bases and 0 bases respectively, with 14 bases between them. Germline CDR1 reads LNHDA; CDR2 reads SQIVND (reference sequence). This CDR3 spans 15 amino acids.

J is TRBJ1-2 and V is TRBV2; no definite D call. Germline V gene sequence: CDR1 SNHLY, CDR2 FYNNEI. This CDR3 has 13 residues. The germline V and J ends were trimmed by 6 bases and 7 bases, with 15 bases remaining between them. Here the CDR3 reads CASSQAELGGYTF. DNA for the CDR3: TGTGCCAGCAGCCAGGCGGAGTTGGGTGGCTACACCTTC.

This clone is a singleton in its sample. This sequence joins TRBV5-8 and TRBJ1-1; TRBD1 might be the D (5 bases). The germline CDR1 and CDR2 sequences are SGHTS and YDEGEE. The V and J ends lost 1 base and 6 bases respectively, with 16 bases between them. The CDR3 runs 15 residues. CDR3 nucleotides: TGTGCCAGCAGCTTGCGGGGCGCAGGGAGAGCTGAAGCTTTCTTT. It specifies CASSLRGAGRAEAFF.

This clone was picked up a small number of times. The rearrangement uses TRBV3-1 (or the pseudogene TRBV3-2) and TRBJ2-7, with 12 bases aligning to TRBD2. V was clipped by 1 base and J by 3 bases; unmatched bases: 1. Per the germline V gene, CDR1 is LGHDT and CDR2 is YNNKEL (reference sequence). The CDR3 is made up of 15 amino acids. This CDR3 reads CASSQGLAGVYEQYF. CDR3 nucleotide sequence: TGTGCCAGCAGCCAAGGACTAGCGGGGGTCTACGAGCAGTACTTC.

The CDR3: CASGFQVLTNGANVLTF. CDR3 coding DNA: TGTGCTAGTGGTTTCCAGGTCCTAACAAATGGGGCCAACGTCCTGACTTTC. The chain joins TRBV12-5 to TRBJ2-6, with D unclear. The CDR3 is 17 amino acids. The V and J ends lost 3 bases and 3 bases respectively, with 15 bases between them. The germline V gene encodes CDR1 LGHNT and CDR2 FRNRAP.

The rearrangement uses TRBV9 and TRBJ2-5; TRBD1 or TRBD2 may be the D gene (5 bases each). Germline V gives CDR1 SGDLS, CDR2 YYNGEE. V lost 0 bases, J lost 2 bases, and 8 bases lay in between. The CDR3 is 14 residues long. The chain's CDR3 is CASSVDWGQETQYF. In DNA form, the CDR3 reads TGTGCCAGCAGCGTAGATTGGGGGCAAGAGACCCAGTACTTC.

The chain couples TRBV4-1 to TRBJ2-3; maybe TRBD2 (5 bases). This CDR3 has 15 amino acids. The V end was cut by 4 bases, the J end by 2 bases, with 13 bases between. Looked up from germline, CDR1 is MGHRA and CDR2 is YSYEKL. The CDR3 region is CASSRLGGFTDTQYF. The DNA for the CDR3 is TGCGCCAGCAGCCGCCTCGGCGGGTTCACAGATACGCAGTATTTT.

The chain links TRBV6-2 or TRBV6-3 to TRBJ2-7, with 12 bases identical to TRBD2. The CDR3 runs to 17 residues. After removal of 6 bases from V and 5 bases from J, the junction contained 14 bases not matched to a gene. Germline values: CDR1 MNHEY, CDR2 SVGEGT. The CDR3 loop is CASRPGLAGTSRDEQYF. The DNA for the CDR3 is TGTGCCAGCAGGCCTGGACTAGCGGGGACGTCCAGGGACGAGCAGTACTTC.

The chain has TRBV24-1 and TRBJ2-2; a weak D match, TRBD1 (6 bases). Germline values: CDR1 KGHDR, CDR2 SFDVKD. The CDR3 length is 11 residues. Trimming shortened V by 8 bases and J by 6 bases, and 6 bases separated the two germline ends. The DNA of the CDR3 is TGTGCCACCAAGGGGGCCGGGGAGCTGTTTTTT. Protein: CATKGAGELFF.

The chain couples TRBV4-2 to TRBJ1-6; D might be TRBD1 (5 bases). Trimming pared 0 bases from V and 2 bases from J, leaving 11 bases between. CDR1 is LGHNA, CDR2 YNFKEQ, per germline. The CDR3 contains 17 residues. This chain's CDR3 is CASSQEWGPPYNSPLHF. The CDR3 region has the DNA TGTGCCAGCAGCCAAGAGTGGGGACCCCCCTATAATTCACCCCTCCACTTT.

The V call is TRBV6-2 or TRBV6-3, the J call TRBJ1-1; D remains unclear. CDR1 MNHEY and CDR2 SVGEGT come from the germline V gene. V lost 6 bases and J lost 0, with 23 bases in between. The CDR3 length is 18 residues. CDR3 in amino acids: CASSLPIIHSILNTEAFF. The CDR3 coding sequence is TGTGCCAGCAGCCTCCCTATAATTCATAGCATCTTGAACACTGAAGCTTTCTTT.

The chain carries TRBV3-1 (or the pseudogene TRBV3-2) and TRBJ2-7; no reliable D call. This CDR3 is 13 amino acids long. The ends were cut back, 3 bases at V and 9 bases at J, with 15 bases in the middle. Germline values: CDR1 LGHDT, CDR2 YNNKEL (reference sequence). The CDR3 reads CASSQAVGNPQYF. In DNA, the CDR3 is TGTGCCAGCAGCCAGGCGGTAGGGAATCCGCAGTACTTC.

V and J are TRBV3-1 (or the pseudogene TRBV3-2) and TRBJ1-5; D gene ambiguous. Trimming cost V 1 base and J 2 bases, with 9 bases left between them. CDR3 length equals 15 residues. The germline CDR1 and CDR2 sequences are LGHDT and YNNKEL (reference sequence). CDR3 amino acids: CASSQGWVGNQPQHF. The CDR3 nucleotides read TGTGCCAGCAGCCAAGGGTGGGTTGGCAATCAGCCCCAGCATTTT.

The gene calls are TRBV7-3 and TRBJ2-1, with 13 positions matching TRBD2. Germline CDR1 reads SGHTA; CDR2 reads FQGTGA. V dropped 5 bases and J dropped 10; count of bases not matched to a gene: 8. The CDR3 contains 15 residues. In DNA, the CDR3 is TGTGCCAGCAGCCGGACACCGGGACTAGCGGGGGAGCAGTTCTTC. Its protein product is CASSRTPGLAGEQFF.

This clone was seen a handful of times. The chain carries TRBV4-2 and TRBJ2-3; possibly TRBD1 for D (7 bases). V shed 3 bases and J shed 1 base, with 14 bases lying between them. CDR1 is LGHNA and CDR2 is YNFKEQ in the germline V gene. This CDR3 contains 16 residues. CDR3 in amino acids: CASSHEDREGTDTQYF. CDR3 nucleotide sequence: TGTGCCAGCAGCCATGAAGACAGGGAGGGCACAGATACGCAGTATTTT.

CDR3 nucleotide sequence: TGTGCCTGGAGTGCAAGCCTTTATCAGCCCCAGCATTTT. The encoded protein is CAWSASLYQPQHF. The J gene is TRBJ1-5, the V gene TRBV30; D gene unclear. V lost 1 base and J 5 bases, leaving 9 bases between the germline ends. The V gene's germline CDR1 is GTSNPN and CDR2 SVGIG (reference sequence). The CDR3 has 13 residues.

This clone was detected only once. The V call is TRBV3-1 (or the pseudogene TRBV3-2), the J call TRBJ2-7; 9 positions match TRBD2. The CDR3 has 14 residues. The germline V gene encodes CDR1 LGHDT and CDR2 YNNKEL (reference sequence). The ends lost 1 base at V and 6 bases at J; junction bases unmatched: 4. The CDR3: CASSQVKLAGEQYF. Here the CDR3 DNA reads TGTGCCAGCAGCCAAGTAAAACTAGCGGGCGAGCAGTACTTC.

V and J are TRBV5-1 and TRBJ1-5; D is perhaps TRBD1 (5 bases). Germline-derived CDR1 and CDR2 are SGHRS and YFSETQ. This CDR3 is built from 14 residues. Trimming shortened V by 8 bases and J by 5 bases, and 17 bases separated the two germline ends. CDR3 DNA: TGCGCCAGTGAGTCACAGGAGTCCGATCAGCCCCAGCATTTT. Translating it yields CASESQESDQPQHF.

The rearrangement joins TRBV2 to TRBJ2-2; D not resolved. The germline gives CDR1 SNHLY, CDR2 FYNNEI. CDR3 length: 15 amino acids. V was cut by 5 bases and J by 0 bases, with 10 bases left in between. DNA of the CDR3: TGTGCCAGCAGTAGTCAGCTTACGAACACCGGGGAGCTGTTTTTT. This gives the protein CASSSQLTNTGELFF.

This clone came up once. The CDR3 here is CASSQGRATEAFF. The CDR3 nucleotides read TGTGCCAGCAGCCAAGGGCGGGCCACTGAAGCTTTCTTT. This chain uses TRBV3-1 (or the pseudogene TRBV3-2) with TRBJ1-1; no reliable D call. V lost 1 base and J 4 bases, leaving 7 bases between the germline ends. The germline V gene has CDR1 LGHDT and CDR2 YNNKEL (reference sequence). This CDR3 spans 13 amino acids.

This clone has just a few counts. The chain links TRBV20-1 to TRBJ2-7; TRBD1 is a possible D gene (7 bases). V lost 6 bases to trimming and J lost 4 bases, with 10 bases between them. CDR1 is DFQATT and CDR2 is SNEGSKA in the germline V gene (reference sequence). This CDR3 comprises 11 residues. CDR3 residues: CSARGDYEQYF. The DNA for the CDR3 is TGCAGTGCCAGGGGGGATTACGAGCAGTACTTC.